A selection of T cell receptor beta chains follows, all from one sample in a study of beta chain features in type 1 diabetes. Produced via immunoSEQ multiplex PCR; TCRdb's table is partial and in-frame only. The table has 850,000 to 900,000 clones, 17% seen once. Sequenced sample: naive CD4+ T cells from blood. The origin of the receptors is a woman between 18 and 30 years old in good health. Both conserved end residues are part of each CDR3. Fields, in order: CDR3 protein, CDR3 DNA, V gene, clone size, D gene, J gene. The D gene is left open where the match is weak. Rows give clone size only sometimes, using once, few, many, or a class for an expanded clone.

CDR3aa: CASSLPHSLNEQFF; CDR3nt: TGTGCCAGCAGCTTGCCGCATAGCCTCAATGAGCAGTTCTTC; v_gene: TRBV5-6; abundance: few; d_gene: .; j_gene: TRBJ2-1
CDR3aa: CASSAVYGRRYEQYF; CDR3nt: TGTGCCAGCAGTGCGGTTTACGGGAGGCGGTACGAGCAGTACTTC; v_gene: TRBV2; abundance: .; d_gene: TRBD2; j_gene: TRBJ2-7
CDR3aa: CASRTRTGDNEQFF; CDR3nt: TGTGCCAGTCGAACAAGGACAGGGGACAATGAGCAGTTCTTC; v_gene: TRBV19; abundance: .; d_gene: TRBD1; j_gene: TRBJ2-1
CDR3aa: CSMARRTGTDTQYF; CDR3nt: TGCAGCATGGCGAGGAGGACCGGCACAGATACGCAGTATTTT; v_gene: TRBV29-1; abundance: .; d_gene: .; j_gene: TRBJ2-3
CDR3aa: CATSRDLGLAGADTQYF; CDR3nt: TGTGCCACCAGCAGAGATCTCGGACTAGCGGGAGCAGATACGCAGTATTTT; v_gene: TRBV15; abundance: .; d_gene: TRBD2; j_gene: TRBJ2-3
CDR3aa: CASSSGTMNTGELFF; CDR3nt: TGTGCCAGCAGCTCCGGGACAATGAACACCGGGGAGCTGTTTTTT; v_gene: TRBV7-3; abundance: .; d_gene: .; j_gene: TRBJ2-2
CDR3aa: CASTLQLAGGRFYNEQFF; CDR3nt: TGTGCCAGCACCCTACAACTAGCGGGAGGGAGGTTCTACAATGAGCAGTTCTTC; v_gene: TRBV28; abundance: .; d_gene: TRBD2; j_gene: TRBJ2-1
CDR3aa: CASQTRGQGAETQYF; CDR3nt: TGTGCCAGCCAAACGCGGGGACAGGGCGCCGAGACCCAGTACTTC; v_gene: TRBV19; abundance: once; d_gene: TRBD1; j_gene: TRBJ2-5
CDR3aa: CAISARTGAGELFF; CDR3nt: TGTGCCATCAGTGCTCGGACAGGGGCTGGGGAGCTGTTTTTT; v_gene: TRBV10-3; abundance: .; d_gene: TRBD1; j_gene: TRBJ2-2
CDR3aa: CASSLGTSGSYEQYF; CDR3nt: TGTGCCAGCAGCTTGGGAACTAGCGGTTCCTACGAGCAGTACTTC; v_gene: TRBV11-2; abundance: .; d_gene: TRBD2; j_gene: TRBJ2-7
CDR3aa: CASSLTGGNTEAFF; CDR3nt: TGTGCCAGCAGCTTGACAGGAGGGAACACTGAAGCTTTCTTT; v_gene: TRBV28; abundance: .; d_gene: .; j_gene: TRBJ1-1
CDR3aa: CASSSLDATNEKLFF; CDR3nt: TGCGCCAGCAGCTCTCTAGACGCAACTAATGAAAAACTGTTTTTT; v_gene: TRBV5-1; abundance: .; d_gene: .; j_gene: TRBJ1-4
CDR3aa: CASGKREGIYNEQFF; CDR3nt: TGCGCCAGCGGGAAGCGGGAGGGAATCTACAATGAGCAGTTCTTC; v_gene: TRBV5-1; abundance: few; d_gene: TRBD2; j_gene: TRBJ2-1
CDR3aa: CASSLRTVQETQYF; CDR3nt: TGCGCCAGCAGCCTCAGGACAGTTCAAGAGACCCAGTACTTC; v_gene: TRBV5-1; abundance: .; d_gene: .; j_gene: TRBJ2-5
CDR3aa: CATRPADRAAHTQYF; CDR3nt: TGTGCCACCAGACCTGCCGACAGGGCGGCACATACGCAGTATTTT; v_gene: TRBV15; abundance: .; d_gene: TRBD1; j_gene: TRBJ2-3
CDR3aa: CASSPGGTSYEQYF; CDR3nt: TGTGCCAGCAGCCCCGGCGGAACCTCCTACGAGCAGTACTTC; v_gene: TRBV4-2; abundance: few; d_gene: .; j_gene: TRBJ2-7
CDR3aa: CASSRDRSRDNEQFF; CDR3nt: TGCGCCAGCAGCCGGGACAGGTCTAGGGACAATGAGCAGTTCTTC; v_gene: TRBV5-1; abundance: few; d_gene: TRBD1; j_gene: TRBJ2-1
CDR3aa: CASSLAGTSSYNEQFF; CDR3nt: TGTGCCAGCAGCTTAGCGGGAACTAGCTCTTACAATGAGCAGTTCTTC; v_gene: TRBV7-2; abundance: few; d_gene: .; j_gene: TRBJ2-1
CDR3aa: CASSSVQGAGYEQYF; CDR3nt: TGTGCCAGCAGTTCTGTACAGGGGGCGGGATACGAGCAGTACTTC; v_gene: TRBV11-2; abundance: .; d_gene: TRBD1; j_gene: TRBJ2-7
CDR3aa: CASRPDRGPQYF; CDR3nt: TGTGCCAGCAGACCGGACAGGGGGCCGCAGTACTTC; v_gene: TRBV14; abundance: few; d_gene: TRBD1; j_gene: TRBJ2-7
CDR3aa: CASRKTSLGETQYF; CDR3nt: TGTGCCAGCAGAAAGACTAGTCTCGGGGAGACCCAGTACTTC; v_gene: TRBV27; abundance: .; d_gene: .; j_gene: TRBJ2-5
CDR3aa: CASSRGMAGELFF; CDR3nt: TGTGCCAGTAGTCGAGGGATGGCCGGGGAGCTGTTTTTT; v_gene: TRBV19; abundance: .; d_gene: .; j_gene: TRBJ2-2
CDR3aa: CASSRGLAGVGYEQYF; CDR3nt: TGTGCCAGCAGCCGCGGACTAGCGGGAGTGGGGTACGAGCAGTACTTC; v_gene: TRBV7-2; abundance: few; d_gene: TRBD2; j_gene: TRBJ2-7
CDR3aa: CASSLRTNTGELFF; CDR3nt: TGTGCCAGCAGCTTACGTACGAACACCGGGGAGCTGTTTTTT; v_gene: TRBV9; abundance: .; d_gene: .; j_gene: TRBJ2-2
CDR3aa: CASSDRTGHATNEKLFF; CDR3nt: TGTGCCAGCAGTGATCGGACAGGGCATGCAACTAATGAAAAACTGTTTTTT; v_gene: TRBV28; abundance: .; d_gene: TRBD1; j_gene: TRBJ1-4
CDR3aa: CAINRGLFQPQHF; CDR3nt: TGTGCCATAAACAGGGGGCTGTTTCAGCCCCAGCATTTT; v_gene: TRBV10-3; abundance: .; d_gene: TRBD1; j_gene: TRBJ1-5
CDR3aa: CASRPGLAGESYEQYF; CDR3nt: TGTGCCAGCAGGCCGGGACTAGCGGGAGAGTCCTACGAGCAGTACTTC; v_gene: TRBV28; abundance: .; d_gene: TRBD2; j_gene: TRBJ2-7
CDR3aa: CASSSGTGRAGELFF; CDR3nt: TGTGCCAGCAGCAGCGGGACAGGGAGGGCCGGGGAGCTGTTTTTT; v_gene: TRBV11-1; abundance: once; d_gene: TRBD1; j_gene: TRBJ2-2
CDR3aa: CASSIFSGSDTQYF; CDR3nt: TGTGCCAGTAGTATTTTCTCGGGTTCAGATACGCAGTATTTT; v_gene: TRBV19; abundance: few; d_gene: .; j_gene: TRBJ2-3
CDR3aa: CASRQLGNEQFF; CDR3nt: TGTGCCAGCAGACAATTAGGGAATGAGCAGTTCTTC; v_gene: TRBV6-6; abundance: .; d_gene: .; j_gene: TRBJ2-1
CDR3aa: CASSLAGTERQYF; CDR3nt: TGTGCCAGCAGCTTGGCCGGGACAGAAAGACAGTACTTC; v_gene: TRBV5-4; abundance: .; d_gene: TRBD1; j_gene: TRBJ2-4
CDR3aa: CASSISGVKNIQYF; CDR3nt: TGTGCCAGCAGCATTAGCGGGGTGAAAAACATTCAGTACTTC; v_gene: TRBV5-4; abundance: .; d_gene: TRBD2; j_gene: TRBJ2-4
CDR3aa: CASRPLAGGGTGELFF; CDR3nt: TGTGCCAGCAGACCTCTAGCGGGAGGGGGGACCGGGGAGCTGTTTTTT; v_gene: TRBV7-8; abundance: few; d_gene: TRBD2; j_gene: TRBJ2-2
CDR3aa: CASKRGTGNYGYTF; CDR3nt: TGTGCCAGCAAACGAGGGACGGGTAACTATGGCTACACCTTC; v_gene: TRBV6-5; abundance: .; d_gene: .; j_gene: TRBJ1-2
CDR3aa: CASSSILAINPHPDTQYF; CDR3nt: TGTGCCAGCAGTTCAATCCTAGCTATAAATCCCCACCCAGATACGCAGTATTTT; v_gene: TRBV28; abundance: .; d_gene: .; j_gene: TRBJ2-3
CDR3aa: CASSSGAHTEAFF; CDR3nt: TGTGCCAGTAGTTCGGGGGCCCACACTGAAGCTTTCTTT; v_gene: TRBV19; abundance: .; d_gene: .; j_gene: TRBJ1-1
CDR3aa: CASSLYISSEPGAGELFF; CDR3nt: TGTGCCAGCAGCTTATACATCAGCTCCGAACCTGGGGCCGGGGAGCTGTTTTTT; v_gene: TRBV7-3; abundance: .; d_gene: .; j_gene: TRBJ2-2
CDR3aa: CASSIELPLRGTPHGEQYF; CDR3nt: TGTGCCAGCAGCATCGAACTCCCTTTGCGGGGGACCCCCCACGGGGAGCAGTACTTC; v_gene: TRBV5-6; abundance: .; d_gene: TRBD2; j_gene: TRBJ2-7
CDR3aa: CASSVTGYGREKLFF; CDR3nt: TGTGCCAGCAGTGTAACAGGGTACGGGAGGGAAAAACTGTTTTTT; v_gene: TRBV2; abundance: .; d_gene: .; j_gene: TRBJ1-4
CDR3aa: CASSLSGRDEVADTQYF; CDR3nt: TGCGCCAGCAGCTTGAGCGGGAGGGACGAAGTGGCAGATACGCAGTATTTT; v_gene: TRBV5-1; abundance: .; d_gene: TRBD2; j_gene: TRBJ2-3
CDR3aa: CASSLGRAGANVLTF; CDR3nt: TGTGCCAGCAGCTTGGGCAGGGCAGGGGCCAACGTCCTGACTTTC; v_gene: TRBV5-4; abundance: .; d_gene: .; j_gene: TRBJ2-6
CDR3aa: CASSVGDYGGETQYF; CDR3nt: TGTGCCAGCAGCGTAGGAGATTACGGTGGAGAGACCCAGTACTTC; v_gene: TRBV9; abundance: .; d_gene: .; j_gene: TRBJ2-5